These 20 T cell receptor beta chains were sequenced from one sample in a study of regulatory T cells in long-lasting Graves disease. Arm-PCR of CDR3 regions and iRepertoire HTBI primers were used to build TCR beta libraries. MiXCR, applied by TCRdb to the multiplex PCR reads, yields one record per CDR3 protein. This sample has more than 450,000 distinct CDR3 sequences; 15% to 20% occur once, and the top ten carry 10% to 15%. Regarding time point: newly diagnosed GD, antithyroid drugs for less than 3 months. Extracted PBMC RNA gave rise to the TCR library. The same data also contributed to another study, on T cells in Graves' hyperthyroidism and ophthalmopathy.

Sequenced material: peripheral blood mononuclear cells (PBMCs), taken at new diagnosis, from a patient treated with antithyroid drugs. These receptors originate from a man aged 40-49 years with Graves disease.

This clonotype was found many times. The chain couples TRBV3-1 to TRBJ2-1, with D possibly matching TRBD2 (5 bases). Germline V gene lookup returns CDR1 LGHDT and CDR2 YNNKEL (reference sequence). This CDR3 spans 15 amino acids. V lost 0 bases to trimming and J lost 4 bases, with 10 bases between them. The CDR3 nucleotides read TGTGCCAGCAGCCAAGAAGGTGAGCGGTACAATGAGCAGTTCTTC. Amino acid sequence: CASSQEGERYNEQFF.

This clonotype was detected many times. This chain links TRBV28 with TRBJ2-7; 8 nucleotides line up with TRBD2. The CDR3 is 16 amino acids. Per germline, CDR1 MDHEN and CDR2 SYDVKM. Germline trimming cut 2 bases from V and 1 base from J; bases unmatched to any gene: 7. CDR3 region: CASSLPLLADSYEQYF. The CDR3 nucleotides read TGTGCCAGCAGTTTACCGTTACTAGCGGATTCCTACGAGCAGTACTTC.

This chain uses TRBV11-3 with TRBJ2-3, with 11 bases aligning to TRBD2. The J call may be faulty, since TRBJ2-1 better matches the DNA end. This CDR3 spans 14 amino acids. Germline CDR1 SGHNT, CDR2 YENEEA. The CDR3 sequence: CASSSEVAGGEQFF. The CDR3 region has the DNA TGTGCCAGCAGCTCGGAAGTAGCGGGAGGGGAGCAGTTCTTC.

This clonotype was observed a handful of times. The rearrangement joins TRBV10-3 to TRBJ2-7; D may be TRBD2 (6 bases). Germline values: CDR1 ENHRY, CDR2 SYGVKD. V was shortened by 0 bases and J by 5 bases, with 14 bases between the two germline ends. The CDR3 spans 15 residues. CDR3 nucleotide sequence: TGTGCCATCAGTGAGTCTGGAGGGTATGTCGACGAGCAGTACTTC. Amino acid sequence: CAISESGGYVDEQYF.

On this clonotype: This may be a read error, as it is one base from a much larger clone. The CDR3 reads CASSLRRRYQPRHF. The CDR3, as DNA: TGTGCCAGCAGTTTAAGACGTAGGTATCAGCCCCGGCATTTT. The chain uses TRBV12-3 or TRBV12-4 and TRBJ1-5; D is unclear. The CDR3 is made up of 14 amino acids.

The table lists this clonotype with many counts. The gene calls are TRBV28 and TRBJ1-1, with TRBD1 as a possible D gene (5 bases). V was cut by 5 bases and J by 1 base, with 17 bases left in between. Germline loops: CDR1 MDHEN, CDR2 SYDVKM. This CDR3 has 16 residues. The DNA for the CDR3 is TGTGCCAGCAGTCCGATTCGGGACCGCTCGAACACTGAAGCTTTCTTT. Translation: CASSPIRDRSNTEAFF.

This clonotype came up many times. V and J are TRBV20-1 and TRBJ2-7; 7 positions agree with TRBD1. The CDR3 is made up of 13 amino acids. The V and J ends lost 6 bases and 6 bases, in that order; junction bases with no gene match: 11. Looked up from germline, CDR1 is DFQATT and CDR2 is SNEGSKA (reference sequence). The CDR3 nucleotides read TGCAGTGCCGCCCGACAGGGAGTGGGCGAGCAGTACTTC. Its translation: CSAARQGVGEQYF.

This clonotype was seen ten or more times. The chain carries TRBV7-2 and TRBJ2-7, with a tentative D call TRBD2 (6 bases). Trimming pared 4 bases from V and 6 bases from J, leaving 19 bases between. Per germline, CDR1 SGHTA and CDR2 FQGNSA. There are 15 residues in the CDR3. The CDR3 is CASSSPGRQTLEQYF. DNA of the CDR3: TGTGCCAGCAGCTCGCCGGGGAGGCAGACCCTCGAGCAGTACTTC.

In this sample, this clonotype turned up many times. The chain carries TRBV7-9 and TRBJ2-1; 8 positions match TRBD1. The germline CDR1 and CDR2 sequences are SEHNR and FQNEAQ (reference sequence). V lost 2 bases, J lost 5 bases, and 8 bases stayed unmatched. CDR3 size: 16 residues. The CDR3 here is CASSLTSGTGNNEQFF. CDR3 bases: TGTGCCAGCAGCTTAACTTCCGGGACAGGAAACAATGAGCAGTTCTTC.

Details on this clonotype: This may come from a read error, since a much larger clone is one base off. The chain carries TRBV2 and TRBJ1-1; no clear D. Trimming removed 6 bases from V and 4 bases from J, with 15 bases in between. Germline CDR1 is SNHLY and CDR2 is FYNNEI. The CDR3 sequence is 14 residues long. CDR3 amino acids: CASSRGGRATEAFF. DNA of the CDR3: TGTGCCAGCAGCAGAGGAGGAAGGGCCACTGAAGCTTTCTTT. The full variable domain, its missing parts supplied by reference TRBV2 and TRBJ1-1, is EPEVTQTPSHQVTQMGQEVILRCVPISNHLYFYWYRQILGQKVEFLVSFYNNEISEKSEIFDDQFSVERPDGSNFTLKIRSTKLEDSAMYFCASSRGGRATEAFFGQGTRLTVV.

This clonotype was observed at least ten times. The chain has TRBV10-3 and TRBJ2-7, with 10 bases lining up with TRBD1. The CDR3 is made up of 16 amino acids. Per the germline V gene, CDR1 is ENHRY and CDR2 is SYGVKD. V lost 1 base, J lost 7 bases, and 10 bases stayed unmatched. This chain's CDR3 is CAISELGGQGLREQYF. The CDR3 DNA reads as TGTGCCATCAGTGAGTTAGGGGGACAGGGGTTAAGAGAGCAGTACTTC.

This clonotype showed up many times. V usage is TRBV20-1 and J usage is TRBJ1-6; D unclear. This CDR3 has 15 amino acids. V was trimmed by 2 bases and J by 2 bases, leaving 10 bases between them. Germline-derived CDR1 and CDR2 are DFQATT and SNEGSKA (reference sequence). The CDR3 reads CSARTLAAYNSPLHF. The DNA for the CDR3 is TGCAGTGCTAGAACCCTGGCGGCCTATAATTCACCCCTCCACTTT.

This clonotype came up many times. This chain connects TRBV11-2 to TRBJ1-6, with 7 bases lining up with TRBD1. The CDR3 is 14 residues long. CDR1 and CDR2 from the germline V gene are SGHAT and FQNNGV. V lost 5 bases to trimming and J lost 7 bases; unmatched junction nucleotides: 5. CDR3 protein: CASSVTGENSPLHF. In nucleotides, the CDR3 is TGTGCCAGCAGCGTAACAGGGGAAAATTCACCCCTCCACTTT.

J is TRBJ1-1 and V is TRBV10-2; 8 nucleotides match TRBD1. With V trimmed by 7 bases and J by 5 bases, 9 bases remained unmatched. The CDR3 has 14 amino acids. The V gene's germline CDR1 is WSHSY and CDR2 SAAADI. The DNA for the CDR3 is TGCGCCAGCATTGGGCCAGGGGGCAATACTGAAGCTTTCTTT. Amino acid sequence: CASIGPGGNTEAFF.

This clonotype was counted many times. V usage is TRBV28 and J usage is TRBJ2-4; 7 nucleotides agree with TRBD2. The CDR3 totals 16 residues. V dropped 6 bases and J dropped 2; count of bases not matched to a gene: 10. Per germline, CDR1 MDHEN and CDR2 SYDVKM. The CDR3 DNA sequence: TGTGCCAGCAGCGTAATAATAGCGGGTCCCAAAAACATTCAGTACTTC. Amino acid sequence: CASSVIIAGPKNIQYF. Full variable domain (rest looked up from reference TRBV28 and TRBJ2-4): DVKVTQSSRYLVKRTGEKVFLECVQDMDHENMFWYRQDPGLGLRLIYFSYDVKMKEKGDIPEGYSVSREKKERFSLILESASTNQTSMYLCASSVIIAGPKNIQYFGAGTRLSVL.

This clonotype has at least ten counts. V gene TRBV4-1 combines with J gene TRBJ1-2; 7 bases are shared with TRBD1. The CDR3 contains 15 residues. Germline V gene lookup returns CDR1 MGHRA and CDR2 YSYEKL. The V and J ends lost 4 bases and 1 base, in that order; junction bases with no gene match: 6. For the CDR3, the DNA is TGCGCCAGCAGCCCTACGGGACAGTTTAACTATGGCTACACCTTC. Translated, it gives CASSPTGQFNYGYTF.

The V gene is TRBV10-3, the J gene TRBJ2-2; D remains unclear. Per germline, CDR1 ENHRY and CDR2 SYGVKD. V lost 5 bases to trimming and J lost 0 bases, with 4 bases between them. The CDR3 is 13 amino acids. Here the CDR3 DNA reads TGTGCCATCAGTTTCGCGAACACCGGGGAGCTGTTTTTT. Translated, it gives CAISFANTGELFF.

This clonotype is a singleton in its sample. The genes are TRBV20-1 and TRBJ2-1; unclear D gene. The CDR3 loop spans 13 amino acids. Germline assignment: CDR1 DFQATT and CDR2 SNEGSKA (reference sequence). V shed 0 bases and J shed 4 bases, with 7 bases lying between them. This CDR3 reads CSARERVYNEQFF. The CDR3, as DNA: TGCAGTGCTAGAGAAAGGGTTTACAATGAGCAGTTCTTC.

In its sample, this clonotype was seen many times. In DNA form, the CDR3 reads TGTGCCAGCACCTCCGGACAGGGGGCCTCAGATACGCAGTATTTT. The encoded protein is CASTSGQGASDTQYF. V gene TRBV2 combines with J gene TRBJ2-3, with TRBD1 matching 11 bases. V lost 7 bases, J lost 4 bases, and 7 bases stayed unmatched. This CDR3 contains 15 residues. CDR1 is SNHLY and CDR2 is FYNNEI in the germline V gene.

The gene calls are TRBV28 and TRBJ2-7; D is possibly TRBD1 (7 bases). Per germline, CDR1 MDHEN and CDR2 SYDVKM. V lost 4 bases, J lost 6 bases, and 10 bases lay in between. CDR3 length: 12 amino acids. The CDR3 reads CASSSQGGEQYF. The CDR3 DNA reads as TGTGCCAGCAGTTCGCAGGGGGGCGAGCAGTACTTC.